A single sample is the source of the 16 T cell receptor beta chains below, sequenced in a study of shared clonotypes between healthy human individuals. CD45RO-negative, CCR7-selected cells formed the naive CD8 fraction, which excluded terminally differentiated effector memory CD45RA+ cells. Method: immunoSEQ multiplex PCR; TCRdb's copy keeps in-frame clones and lacks some. This sample carries about 2 million clones, about 95% of them seen once, and the ten largest clones take 1.1%. Sequenced: naive CD8+ T cells sorted from blood. The receptors come from a man aged 18 to 29 in good health.

The rearrangement joins TRBV6-5 to TRBJ2-3, with 11 nucleotides matching TRBD2. This CDR3 spans 15 amino acids. Germline CDR1 reads MNHEY; CDR2 reads SVGAGI. V lost 5 bases and J lost 3; bases outside the gene matches: 4. This CDR3 is CASSRIAGGTDTQYF. The CDR3 DNA is TGTGCCAGCAGTCGTATAGCGGGAGGGACAGATACGCAGTATTTT.

This chain connects TRBV6-5 to TRBJ1-2; 7 bases fit TRBD1. This CDR3 spans 13 amino acids. The trim removed 6 bases at V and 4 bases at J, leaving 5 bases unmatched. In germline, CDR1 is MNHEY, CDR2 SVGAGI. The CDR3 nucleotides read TGTGCCAGCAGAGGACAGGATACCTATGGCTACACCTTC. This encodes CASRGQDTYGYTF.

The chain recombines TRBV6-5 with TRBJ2-1; no firm D call. The V end was cut by 4 bases, the J end by 4 bases, with 5 bases between. This CDR3 contains 12 residues. Germline loops: CDR1 MNHEY, CDR2 SVGAGI. Written as DNA, the CDR3 is TGTGCCAGCAGTTCTACATACAATGAGCAGTTCTTC. Its protein product is CASSSTYNEQFF.

The rearrangement links TRBV28 to TRBJ2-5; 7 positions agree with TRBD1. After removal of 5 bases from V and 2 bases from J, the junction contained 11 bases not matched to a gene. The CDR3 sequence is 16 residues long. Germline CDR1 and CDR2: MDHEN and SYDVKM. CDR3 DNA: TGTGCCAGCAGTGGGCCCGGGACAGATCTACAAGAGACCCAGTACTTC. The encoded protein is CASSGPGTDLQETQYF.

CDR3 DNA: TGTGCCAGCAGCGTAGGACATCTAAGCTCCTACGAGCAGTACTTC. Translation gives CASSVGHLSSYEQYF. The chain employs TRBV9 and TRBJ2-7, with no clear D. This CDR3 spans 15 amino acids. The V end was cut by 0 bases, the J end by 0 bases, with 10 bases between. Germline loops: CDR1 SGDLS, CDR2 YYNGEE.

The J gene is TRBJ1-6, the V gene TRBV27; D not certain. CDR1 is MNHEY and CDR2 is SMNVEV in the germline V gene (reference sequence). CDR3 length: 11 residues. Trimming left V 4 bases short and J 7 bases short, with 2 bases between. CDR3 sequence: CASSSNSPLHF. As DNA, the CDR3 is TGTGCCAGCAGTTCCAATTCACCCCTCCACTTT.

The genes are TRBV19 and TRBJ1-2, with TRBD1 identical over 9 bases. CDR1 is LNHDA and CDR2 is SQIVND in the germline V gene (reference sequence). This CDR3 spans 14 amino acids. The V segment lost 9 bases and the J segment 7 bases; nucleotides outside the gene matches: 12. The CDR3 bases are TGTGCCAGCAGCCTTGGGACAGGGACGATTGGCTACACCTTC. It encodes CASSLGTGTIGYTF.

This clone has a single count. The chain combines TRBV2 with TRBJ1-2; D unresolved. Trimming took off 5 bases at V and 0 bases at J, with 10 bases between the two ends. This CDR3 is built from 14 residues. CDR1 is SNHLY and CDR2 is FYNNEI in the germline V gene. CDR3 sequence reads: CASSKSATNYGYTF. The CDR3 DNA is TGTGCCAGCAGTAAGTCCGCAACTAACTATGGCTACACCTTC. Filled out from reference TRBV2 and TRBJ1-2, the complete variable domain reads EPEVTQTPSHQVTQMGQEVILRCVPISNHLYFYWYRQILGQKVEFLVSFYNNEISEKSEIFDDQFSVERPDGSNFTLKIRSTKLEDSAMYFCASSKSATNYGYTFGSGTRLTVV.

This clone has a single count. The J gene is TRBJ2-7, the V gene TRBV27; a weak D match, TRBD1 (6 bases). Trimming took 11 bases from V and 6 from J, leaving 17 bases between them. This CDR3 has 12 amino acids. The germline CDR1 and CDR2 sequences are MNHEY and SMNVEV (reference sequence). The CDR3 sequence is CASRTQGFEQYF. The CDR3 DNA follows: TGTGCCTCGCGAACGCAGGGGTTCGAGCAGTACTTC.

The chain recombines TRBV5-6 with TRBJ2-5, with 9 nucleotides matching TRBD2. The CDR3 sequence is 16 residues long. CDR1 is SGHDT and CDR2 is YYEEEE in the germline V gene. Unmatched junction bases numbered 8, after V lost 2 bases and J lost 3 bases. CDR3 protein: CASSFSSGGPKETQYF. Here the CDR3 DNA reads TGTGCCAGCAGCTTTTCCAGCGGGGGGCCGAAAGAGACCCAGTACTTC.

The rearrangement links TRBV11-2 to TRBJ2-5, with 8 nucleotides matching TRBD2. Germline CDR1 SGHAT, CDR2 FQNNGV. Losses at the gene ends were 8 bases for V and 2 bases for J; bases not matched to a gene: 10. The CDR3 spans 15 residues. Written as DNA, the CDR3 is TGTGCCAGCTCCCACGCCGGGGGGGCTCAAGAGACCCAGTACTTC. This translates into CASSHAGGAQETQYF.

V is TRBV6-5 and J is TRBJ2-7; TRBD2 matches at 11 bases. CDR3 length: 16 residues. V lost 4 bases, J lost 3 bases, and 8 bases stayed unmatched. Germline CDR1 is MNHEY and CDR2 is SVGAGI. CDR3 coding DNA: TGTGCCAGCAGTTCTAGGACTAGCGGGCTAATCTACGAGCAGTACTTC. It is translated as CASSSRTSGLIYEQYF.

This chain uses TRBV19 with TRBJ2-7; D unclear. Trimming removed 3 bases at V and 3 bases at J, with 9 bases between. The germline V gene has CDR1 LNHDA and CDR2 SQIVND (reference sequence). The CDR3 extends over 13 amino acids. In DNA form, the CDR3 reads TGTGCCAGTAGTATCGTGCCAAACTACGAGCAGTACTTC. This gives the protein CASSIVPNYEQYF.

J is TRBJ2-2 and V is TRBV9, with D unclear. Per germline, CDR1 SGDLS and CDR2 YYNGEE. The CDR3 has 11 amino acids. Between the trimmed V and J ends, which lost 3 bases and 8 bases, there was a span of 5 bases. The CDR3 nucleotides read TGTGCCAGCAGCGACGAGGGGGAGCTGTTTTTT. As protein: CASSDEGELFF. The whole variable domain, filled in from reference TRBV9 and TRBJ2-2, reads DSGVTQTPKHLITATGQRVTLRCSPRSGDLSVYWYQQSLDQGLQFLIQYYNGEERAKGNILERFSAQQFPDLHSELNLSSLELGDSALYFCASSDEGELFFGEGSRLTVL.

The chain employs TRBV10-2 and TRBJ2-1, with a weak D call TRBD2 (6 bases). Germline V lookup: CDR1 WSHSY, CDR2 SAAADI. The ends were cut back, 2 bases at V and 8 bases at J, with 13 bases in the middle. The CDR3 totals 14 residues. The DNA of the CDR3 is TGCGCCAGCAGTGAGGAAGGAGGGCAGGATGAGCAGTTCTTC. Its protein product is CASSEEGGQDEQFF.

This chain connects TRBV6-1 to TRBJ2-1; TRBD2 matches at 7 bases. CDR1 and CDR2 (germline): MNHNS, SASEGT. Trimming took 2 bases from V and 1 from J; bases not matched to a gene: 2. The CDR3 contains 15 residues. The CDR3: CASSERRGSYNEQFF. Here the CDR3 DNA reads TGTGCCAGCAGTGAAAGGCGGGGGTCCTACAATGAGCAGTTCTTC.